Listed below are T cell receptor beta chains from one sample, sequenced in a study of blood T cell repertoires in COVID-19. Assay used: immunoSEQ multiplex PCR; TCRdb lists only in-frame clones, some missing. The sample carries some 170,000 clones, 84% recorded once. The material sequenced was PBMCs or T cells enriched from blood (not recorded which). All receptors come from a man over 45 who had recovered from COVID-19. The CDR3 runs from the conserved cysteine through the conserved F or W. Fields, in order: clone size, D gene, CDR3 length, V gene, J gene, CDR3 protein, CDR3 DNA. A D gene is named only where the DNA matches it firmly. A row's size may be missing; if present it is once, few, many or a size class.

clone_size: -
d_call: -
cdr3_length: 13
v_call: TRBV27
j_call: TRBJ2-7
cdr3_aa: CASSPTLNYEQYF
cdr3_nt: TGTGCCAGCAGTCCTACCTTGAACTACGAGCAGTACTTC

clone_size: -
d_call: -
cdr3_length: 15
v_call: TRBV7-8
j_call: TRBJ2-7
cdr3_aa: CASSLGSGLLYEQYF
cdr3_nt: TGTGCCAGCAGCTTAGGTTCGGGACTCTTATACGAGCAGTACTTC

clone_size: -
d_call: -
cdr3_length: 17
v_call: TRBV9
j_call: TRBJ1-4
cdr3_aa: CASSVSLDTTTNEKLFF
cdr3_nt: TGTGCCAGCAGCGTGTCTTTGGACACCACAACTAATGAAAAACTGTTTTTT

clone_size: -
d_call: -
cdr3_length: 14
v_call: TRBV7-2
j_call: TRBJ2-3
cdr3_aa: CASSLIQSTDTQYF
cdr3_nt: TGTGCCAGCAGCTTAATCCAGAGCACAGATACGCAGTATTTT

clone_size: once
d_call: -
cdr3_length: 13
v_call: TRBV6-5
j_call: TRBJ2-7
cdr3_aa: CASSYAGTYEQYF
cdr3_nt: TGTGCCAGCAGTTACGCAGGGACCTACGAGCAGTACTTC

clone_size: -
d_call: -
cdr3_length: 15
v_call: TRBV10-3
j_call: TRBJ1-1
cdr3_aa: CAISESTQGGTEAFF
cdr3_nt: TGTGCCATCAGTGAGTCGACTCAGGGAGGCACTGAAGCTTTCTTT

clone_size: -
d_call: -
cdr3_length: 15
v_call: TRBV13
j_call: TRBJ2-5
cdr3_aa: CASSLGGGARETQYF
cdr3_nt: TGTGCCAGCAGCTTAGGTGGGGGGGCGAGAGAGACCCAGTACTTC

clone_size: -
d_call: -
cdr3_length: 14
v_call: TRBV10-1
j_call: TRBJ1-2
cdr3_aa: CASSESRGPYGYTF
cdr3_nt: TGCGCCAGCAGTGAGAGCAGGGGCCCCTATGGCTACACCTTC

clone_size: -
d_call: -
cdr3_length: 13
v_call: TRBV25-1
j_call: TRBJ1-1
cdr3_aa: CASSYPGVPEAFF
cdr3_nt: TGTGCCAGCAGTTACCCAGGGGTACCTGAAGCTTTCTTT

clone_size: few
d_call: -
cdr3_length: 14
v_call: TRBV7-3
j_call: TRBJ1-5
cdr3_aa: CASSLGASDQPQHF
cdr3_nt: TGTGCCAGCAGCTTGGGGGCCAGCGACCAGCCCCAGCATTTT

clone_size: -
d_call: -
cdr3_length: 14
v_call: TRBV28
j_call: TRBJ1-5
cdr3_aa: CASSLGQRHQPQHF
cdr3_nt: TGTGCCAGCAGTCTTGGACAGAGACATCAGCCCCAGCATTTT

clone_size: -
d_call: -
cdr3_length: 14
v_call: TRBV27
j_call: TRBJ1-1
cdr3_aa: CASSRGTLNTEAFF
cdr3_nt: TGTGCCAGTTCCAGAGGGACACTAAACACTGAAGCTTTCTTT

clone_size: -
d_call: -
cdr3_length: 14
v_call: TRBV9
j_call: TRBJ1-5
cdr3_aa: CASSPGFRNQPQHF
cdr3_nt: TGTGCCAGCAGCCCGGGGTTTCGGAATCAGCCCCAGCATTTT

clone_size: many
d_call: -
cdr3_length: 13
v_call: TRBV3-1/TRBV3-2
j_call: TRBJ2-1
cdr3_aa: CASSGKGGNEQFF
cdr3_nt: TGTGCCAGCAGCGGAAAAGGAGGCAATGAGCAGTTCTTC

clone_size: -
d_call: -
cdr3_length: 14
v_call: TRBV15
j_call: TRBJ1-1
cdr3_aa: CATSQQVMNTEAFF
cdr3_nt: TGTGCCACCAGCCAACAGGTTATGAACACTGAAGCTTTCTTT

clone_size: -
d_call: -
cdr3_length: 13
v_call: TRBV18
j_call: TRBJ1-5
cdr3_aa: CASSQGVIQPQHF
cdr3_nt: TGTGCCAGCTCACAAGGGGTAATTCAGCCCCAGCATTTT

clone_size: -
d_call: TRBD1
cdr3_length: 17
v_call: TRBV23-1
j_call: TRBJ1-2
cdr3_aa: CASSQLRRRGRHYGYTF
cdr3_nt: TGCGCCAGCAGTCAATTGAGGCGCAGGGGGCGCCACTATGGCTACACCTTC

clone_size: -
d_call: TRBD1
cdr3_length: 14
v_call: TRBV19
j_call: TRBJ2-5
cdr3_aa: CASRRTGGRETQYF
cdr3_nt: TGTGCCAGTAGGCGGACAGGGGGGAGAGAGACCCAGTACTTC

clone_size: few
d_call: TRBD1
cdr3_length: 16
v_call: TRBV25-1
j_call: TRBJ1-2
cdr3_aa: CASSPHLGTGDHGYTF
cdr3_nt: TGTGCCAGCAGTCCCCACCTGGGGACAGGGGATCATGGCTACACCTTC

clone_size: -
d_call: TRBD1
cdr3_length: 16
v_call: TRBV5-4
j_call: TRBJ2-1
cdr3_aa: CASSIKGQGLYNEQFF
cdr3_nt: TGTGCCAGCAGCATCAAAGGACAGGGCCTGTACAATGAGCAGTTCTTC

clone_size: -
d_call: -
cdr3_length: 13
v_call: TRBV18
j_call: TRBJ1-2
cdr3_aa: CASSPPWGEGYTF
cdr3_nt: TGTGCCAGCTCACCACCCTGGGGGGAAGGCTACACCTTC

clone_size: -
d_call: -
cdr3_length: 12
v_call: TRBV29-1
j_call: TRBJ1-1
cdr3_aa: CSVVRMNTEAFF
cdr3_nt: TGCAGCGTTGTGAGGATGAACACTGAAGCTTTCTTT

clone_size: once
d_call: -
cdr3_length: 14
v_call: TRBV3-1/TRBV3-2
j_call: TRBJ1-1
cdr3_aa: CASSHGQLNTEAFF
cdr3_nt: TGTGCCAGCAGCCACGGACAACTGAACACTGAAGCTTTCTTT

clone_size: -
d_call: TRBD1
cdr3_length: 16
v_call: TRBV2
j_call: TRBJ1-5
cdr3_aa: CASRPSTGALGQPQHF
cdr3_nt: TGTGCCAGCAGACCTTCGACAGGGGCCCTGGGGCAGCCCCAGCATTTT